This T cell receptor beta chain was identified in a study of T-cell reconstitution after alpha-beta-depleted transplantation in children. The authors prepared the TCRbeta library with unique molecular identifiers. TCRdb redid the calling of the PCR reads with MiXCR, one entry per CDR3 protein. Seen here are over 200,000 distinct CDR3 sequences, roughly 9% observed once, and the top ten hold 5% to 7%. The CDR3 has 15 residues. Per germline, CDR1 DFQATT and CDR2 SNEGSKA (reference sequence). The V gene lost 5 bases and the J gene lost 4 bases, with 17 bases spanning the gap. This clonotype appeared a few times.

The source is a human donor who donated a stem cell graft to a child with acute lymphoblastic leukemia. This material consisted of PBMCs from the stem cell graft donor, taken from the stem cell graft. The genes are TRBV20-1 and TRBJ2-2, with D perhaps matching TRBD1 or TRBD2 (6 bases each). DNA for the CDR3: TGCAGTGCTCGCGATGTGGGGGGCCCCACCGGGGAGCTGTTTTTT. Residues: CSARDVGGPTGELFF.